The clone carrying this T cell receptor (beta chain) appeared a few times. Its antigen is not known. The PCR was carried out with 60 Vbeta primers and 13 Jbeta primers. Study processing details: Later, roughly 77 million unique TCR beta chains were counted in an analysis, and approximately 10 million of them were shared. Libraries were prepared by immunoSEQ multiplex PCR; TCRdb keeps only in-frame clonotypes and omits some of them. The V and J calls and clone size were taken over from that table, and D and trimming were inferred from the DNA. The sample lists about 150,000 clones; about 76% were seen once. This entry is derived from a study of cytomegalovirus exposure and HLA in healthy donors. Study-level background: About 180 million T cells yielded 100 million to 130 million unique TCR beta sequences, as an earlier analysis found. Whole-study results and caveats: Donor immune exposure was known only as CMV serostatus. It was shown in a later analysis that HLA-associated TCR beta chains were more clonally expanded than other, equally common chains.

CDR1 and CDR2 (germline): SGHVS, FQNEAQ. CDR3 length: 15 residues. The V and J ends lost 5 bases and 0 bases respectively, with 11 bases between them. V is TRBV7-8 and J is TRBJ1-5; possible D gene TRBD1, 5 bases. Sequences were obtained from PBMCs. The source is a human donor in good health. CDR3 amino acids: CASSAIGHSNQPQHF. The CDR3 bases are TGTGCCAGCAGCGCCATAGGACATAGCAATCAGCCCCAGCATTTT.